This T cell receptor beta chain is from a study of blood T cell repertoires in COVID-19. As for the study in general: T cells, B-cell-depleted T cells, or PBMCs provided the cDNA or gDNA that served as material.

Those enrolled, adults aged about 18 to 89 years, came from some 23 US areas. A PCR-confirmed or clinician-diagnosed COVID-19 case had contacted exposed participants within 2 weeks of entry. Source study methods: Using reference gene primer amplification, nucleated cell counts were estimated. Here immunoSEQ multiplex PCR was the method, and the copy in TCRdb shows in-frame clones only, minus some. Clonal size and the V and J genes are those of that table, whereas D and trimming came from the DNA. Seen here are under 250,000 clones, over 75% observed once, and the top ten hold 3.7%. Trimming took 2 bases from V and 11 from J; bases not matched to a gene: 13. The CDR3 is 15 residues long. Germline assignment: CDR1 MNHEY and CDR2 SMNVEV (reference sequence).

The chain recombines TRBV27 with TRBJ1-1; 8 positions agree with TRBD1. What was sequenced was PBMCs or T cells enriched from blood (not recorded which). The sequence came from a young woman who had been exposed to COVID-19. CDR3 sequence reads: CASSLSGRGRIKAFF. CDR3 nucleotides: TGTGCCAGCAGTTTAAGCGGCAGGGGGCGCATTAAGGCTTTCTTT.